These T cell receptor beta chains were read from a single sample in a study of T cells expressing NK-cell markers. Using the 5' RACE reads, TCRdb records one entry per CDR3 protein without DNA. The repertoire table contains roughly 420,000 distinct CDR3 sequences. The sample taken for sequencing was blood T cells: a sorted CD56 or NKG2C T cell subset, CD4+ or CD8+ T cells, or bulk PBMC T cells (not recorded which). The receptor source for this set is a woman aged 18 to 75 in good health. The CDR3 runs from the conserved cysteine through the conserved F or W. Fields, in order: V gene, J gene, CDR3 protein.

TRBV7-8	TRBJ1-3	CASTPFPGTGNTIYF
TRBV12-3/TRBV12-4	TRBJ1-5	CASSLSWGDNQPQHF
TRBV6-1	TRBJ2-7	CASRDRGLLSGEQYF
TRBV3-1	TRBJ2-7	CASSQPRGYRIYEQYF
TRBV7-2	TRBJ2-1	CASSLASGNEQFF
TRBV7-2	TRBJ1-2	CASSPSGPNYGYTF
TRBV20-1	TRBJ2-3	CSARSLANLAGDTQYF
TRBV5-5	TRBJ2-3	CASSPRTGAGDTQYF
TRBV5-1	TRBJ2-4	CASQEGRDSDIQYF
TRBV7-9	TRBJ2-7	CASSPEGRAPYEQYF
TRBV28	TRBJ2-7	CASQLAEGAYEQYF
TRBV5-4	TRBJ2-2	CASSLGLAGPNTGELFF
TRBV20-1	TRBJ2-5	CSAKKGPFQETQYF
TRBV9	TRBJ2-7	CASSEPGSYEQYF
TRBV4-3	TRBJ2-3	CASSQDQGFAVNTQYF
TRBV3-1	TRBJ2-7	CASTSPAYEQYF
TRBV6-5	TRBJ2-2	CASSYSTGLAGGNTGELFF
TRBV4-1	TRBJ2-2	CASSQEGTGAGELFF
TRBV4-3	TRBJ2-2	CASSLWGDAGELFF
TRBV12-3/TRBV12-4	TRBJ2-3	CASSLLALGTDTQYF
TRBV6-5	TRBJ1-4	CASSYGRGEKLFF
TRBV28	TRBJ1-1	CASSSPDRGNTEAFF
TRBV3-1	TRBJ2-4	CASSQDGLAGVIAKNIQYF
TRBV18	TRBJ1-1	CASSPPGGRNTEAFF
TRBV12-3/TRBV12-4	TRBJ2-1	CASSLSPPRTYNEQFF
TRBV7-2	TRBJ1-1	CASSLLGRDTEAFF
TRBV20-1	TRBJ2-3	CSARLAGGTDTQYF
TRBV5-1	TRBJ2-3	CASSTGLVGDTQYF
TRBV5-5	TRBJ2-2	CASSLERQGVTAGELFF
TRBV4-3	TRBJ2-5	CASSQDFQQETQYF
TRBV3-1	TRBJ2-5	CASSQRLGTDRQETQYF
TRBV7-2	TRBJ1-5	CASSSLDIYSNQPQHF
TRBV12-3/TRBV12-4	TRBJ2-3	CASRLGQGRSSTDTQYF
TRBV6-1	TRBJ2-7	CASSRTGASGSSYEQYF
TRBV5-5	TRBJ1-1	CASSRQGVTEAFF
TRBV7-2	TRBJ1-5	CASSRILGAEQPQHF
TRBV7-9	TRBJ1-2	CASSLALEGGYGYTF
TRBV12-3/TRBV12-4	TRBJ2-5	CASSFFVEQRGGIQYQETQYF
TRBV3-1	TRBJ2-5	CASKGLDKETQYF
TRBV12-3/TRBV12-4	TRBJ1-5	CASSGGSRQPQHF
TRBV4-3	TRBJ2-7	CASSQDLRDRAPGRYF
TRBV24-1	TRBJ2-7	CATSDPGQGYEQYF
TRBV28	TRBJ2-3	CASSSVPNTQYF
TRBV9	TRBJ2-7	CASSVSSDREHEQYF